A single sample gave rise to the 25 T cell receptor beta chains below, sequenced in a study of cytomegalovirus exposure and HLA in healthy donors. The PCR ran on 60 Vbeta and 13 Jbeta primers. Assay: immunoSEQ multiplex PCR; the TCRdb copy retains only in-frame clones and omits some. Of fewer than 120,000 clones in the sample, around 83% were seen once. Sequencing input: PBMCs. Receptor source: an older woman in good health and CMV-seropositive.

The rearrangement joins TRBV7-9 to TRBJ2-1; 12 bases align to TRBD2. V lost 4 bases and J lost 8; bases outside the gene matches: 6. The CDR3 covers 15 residues. The germline gives CDR1 SEHNR, CDR2 FQNEAQ (reference sequence). The CDR3 here is CASSSTSGRFDEQFF. The CDR3 nucleotides read TGTGCCAGCAGCTCGACTAGCGGGAGATTCGATGAGCAGTTCTTC.

The J gene is TRBJ1-4, the V gene TRBV2; TRBD1 matches 8 bases. Germline trimming cut 5 bases from V and 7 bases from J; bases unmatched to any gene: 6. CDR1 and CDR2 (germline): SNHLY, FYNNEI. There are 14 residues in the CDR3. The CDR3 region has the DNA TGTGCCAGCAGTAGTGGACAGGGAAGTGAAAAACTGTTTTTT. Protein: CASSSGQGSEKLFF.

V gene TRBV19 combines with J gene TRBJ1-4, with 7 nucleotides matching TRBD1. The CDR3 contains 16 residues. V gave up 4 bases and J gave up 7 bases; unmatched junction bases: 12. Germline values: CDR1 LNHDA, CDR2 SQIVND (reference sequence). The CDR3 nucleotides are TGTGCCAGTAGTAAGTTAGGCGGGACAGAGCCTGAAAAACTGTTTTTT. It codes for CASSKLGGTEPEKLFF.

This chain joins TRBV11-2 and TRBJ1-5, with D maybe TRBD1 (5 bases). Germline V gene data show CDR1 as SGHAT and CDR2 as FQNNGV. V was clipped by 1 base and J by 0 bases, with 13 bases between them. The CDR3 is 17 residues long. This CDR3 is CASSLGQGTYSNQPQHF. For the CDR3, the DNA is TGTGCCAGCAGCTTAGGGCAGGGTACTTATAGCAATCAGCCCCAGCATTTT.

The chain combines TRBV28 with TRBJ1-6; TRBD1 aligns across 8 bases. Germline CDR1 MDHEN, CDR2 SYDVKM. V was pared by 5 bases and J by 6 bases, with 6 bases of the junction left unmatched. The CDR3 spans 15 residues. The CDR3 nucleotides read TGTGCCAGCAGTCCTCAGGGGGCGGGTAATTCACCCCTCCACTTT. Encoded protein: CASSPQGAGNSPLHF.

The chain is built from TRBV4-2 and TRBJ2-7, with D perhaps TRBD2 (5 bases). The V gene's germline CDR1 is LGHNA and CDR2 YNFKEQ. The CDR3 is made up of 15 amino acids. V was cut by 3 bases and J by 0 bases, with 12 bases left in between. The CDR3 sequence is CASSHSGRGSYEQYF. DNA for the CDR3: TGTGCCAGCAGCCATTCCGGCCGGGGCTCCTACGAGCAGTACTTC.

The gene calls are TRBV15 and TRBJ2-7; 11 bases align to TRBD1. The CDR3 is 17 amino acids. Trimming cost V 0 bases and J 4 bases; bases outside gene matches: 8. Germline CDR1 LNHNV, CDR2 YYDKDF (reference sequence). CDR3 sequence: CATSRDPPGTGGYEQYF. The CDR3 DNA sequence: TGTGCCACCAGCAGAGATCCGCCCGGGACAGGGGGATACGAGCAGTACTTC.

The chain has TRBV28 and TRBJ1-1; D is perhaps TRBD1 (5 bases). Trimming pared 3 bases from V and 8 bases from J, leaving 10 bases between. The CDR3 is 12 amino acids. The V gene's germline CDR1 is MDHEN and CDR2 SYDVKM. The chain's CDR3 is CASSFLAGEAFF. CDR3 coding DNA: TGTGCCAGCAGTTTCCTGGCAGGGGAAGCTTTCTTT.

V and J are TRBV11-3 and TRBJ2-1; D may be TRBD2 (6 bases). Germline V CDR1 and CDR2: SGHNT, YENEEA. The CDR3 length is 15 residues. The V end was cut by 4 bases, the J end by 6 bases, with 16 bases between. CDR3 region: CASSWSGGIPNEQFF. The CDR3 DNA sequence: TGTGCCAGCAGCTGGAGCGGCGGGATCCCCAATGAGCAGTTCTTC.

The genes are TRBV7-9 and TRBJ2-2, with TRBD2 identical over 11 bases. Germline V gene sequence: CDR1 SEHNR, CDR2 FQNEAQ (reference sequence). The J segment lost 6 bases and the V segment lost 5 bases, leaving 14 bases of the junction unmatched. The length of the CDR3 is 18 residues. DNA of the CDR3: TGTGCCAGCAGCAGCCTACCCCATAGCGGGAGGGGCGCCGGGGAGCTGTTTTTT. This codes for CASSSLPHSGRGAGELFF.

This clone was detected only a few times. The V and J genes are TRBV10-3 and TRBJ1-4, with 8 nucleotides matching TRBD1. Germline trimming cut 9 bases from V and 6 bases from J; bases unmatched to any gene: 6. CDR1 and CDR2 (germline): ENHRY, SYGVKD. The CDR3 consists of 13 residues. CDR3 sequence (DNA): TGTGCCATATCAGGGGGCGAGGATGAAAAACTGTTTTTT. Protein product: CAISGGEDEKLFF.

The rearrangement links TRBV6-6 to TRBJ1-2; D uncertain. The ends were cut back, 5 bases at V and 7 bases at J, with 23 bases in the middle. The germline gives CDR1 MNHNY, CDR2 SVGAGI (reference sequence). This CDR3 has 16 amino acids. The CDR3 region is CASSLTTARFSSGYTF. The CDR3 coding sequence is TGTGCCAGCAGTCTTACAACGGCCAGGTTTTCGAGTGGCTACACCTTC.

This chain uses TRBV9 with TRBJ1-1; 10 nucleotides agree with TRBD1. J was trimmed by 1 base and V by 2 bases; bases with no gene match: 8. The CDR3 is made up of 17 amino acids. Germline lookup yields CDR1 SGDLS and CDR2 YYNGEE. The CDR3 DNA follows: TGTGCCAGCAGCGTTCCCCGACAGGGGGCGCGGAACACTGAAGCTTTCTTT. This gives the protein CASSVPRQGARNTEAFF.

This rearrangement joins TRBV7-9 to TRBJ1-5; a weak D match, TRBD1 (5 bases). The V end was cut by 4 bases, the J end by 0 bases, with 13 bases between. CDR1 and CDR2 (germline): SEHNR, FQNEAQ (reference sequence). The CDR3 loop spans 16 amino acids. The CDR3 nucleotides read TGTGCCAGCAGCTCCCTAAGGGGAAGTAGCAATCAGCCCCAGCATTTT. Translating it yields CASSSLRGSSNQPQHF.

V gene TRBV19 combines with J gene TRBJ2-7, with 7 bases lining up with TRBD2. Germline assignment: CDR1 LNHDA and CDR2 SQIVND (reference sequence). This CDR3 has 16 residues. Germline trimming cut 0 bases from V and 3 bases from J; bases unmatched to any gene: 8. The CDR3 is CASSIDSGRGDYEQYF. In DNA form, the CDR3 reads TGTGCCAGTAGTATAGATTCGGGGAGGGGCGACTACGAGCAGTACTTC. The variable domain in full, completed from reference TRBV19 and TRBJ2-7, reads DGGITQSPKYLFRKEGQNVTLSCEQNLNHDAMYWYRQDPGQGLRLIYYSQIVNDFQKGDIAEGYSVSREKKESFPLTVTSAQKNPTAFYLCASSIDSGRGDYEQYFGPGTRLTVT.

V and J are TRBV11-1 and TRBJ1-2; tentative D call: TRBD1 (6 bases). Trimming left V 0 bases short and J 2 bases short, with 16 bases between. CDR1 is SGHAT and CDR2 is FQDESV in the germline V gene (reference sequence). The CDR3 covers 17 residues. Here the CDR3 reads CASSLARAGAKNYGYTF. DNA for the CDR3: TGTGCCAGCAGCTTAGCGCGAGCAGGGGCAAAAAACTATGGCTACACCTTC.

The chain combines TRBV21-1 with TRBJ2-4; the D call TRBD1 from the table was never checked on the DNA. TRBV21-1 corresponds to a pseudogene. The CDR3 sequence is 14 residues long. The DNA for the CDR3 is TGTGCCAGACGCCAGGGGACCGAGGGAAACATTCAGTACTTC. Amino acids: CARRQGTEGNIQYF.

The chain carries TRBV5-4 and TRBJ2-5; D is possibly TRBD2 (5 bases). The end of the DNA fits TRBJ2-7 better, so the J call may be wrong. The CDR3 spans 15 residues. Germline CDR1 is SGHNT and CDR2 is YYREEE (reference sequence). CDR3: CASSPTPSPEGEQYF. The CDR3 nucleotides are TGTGCCAGCAGCCCAACCCCTTCACCAGAGGGCGAGCAGTACTTC.

V is TRBV2 and J is TRBJ1-6; possibly TRBD1 for D (5 bases). The germline V gene has CDR1 SNHLY and CDR2 FYNNEI. V gave up 6 bases and J gave up 6 bases, with 12 bases separating them. The CDR3 has 14 amino acids. The CDR3 is CASRETASNSPLHF. CDR3 bases: TGTGCCAGCAGGGAGACAGCGAGTAATTCACCCCTCCACTTT.

CDR3 sequence: CSARDSSNSPLHF. The CDR3 coding sequence is TGCAGCGCCAGGGATTCTTCCAATTCACCCCTCCACTTT. This rearrangement joins TRBV29-1 to TRBJ1-6; maybe TRBD1 (5 bases). The CDR3 runs to 13 residues. Germline CDR1 SQVTM, CDR2 ANQGSEA. With 7 bases removed from V and 7 bases from J, the gap between germline ends came to 14 bases.

The chain uses TRBV21-1 and TRBJ2-7; the DNA was not compared with TRBD1, the D call given in the table. TRBV21-1 has pseudogene status. The CDR3 has 15 residues. CDR3 in DNA: TGTGCCAGCAGCTCCCCTGGGGCAGAACGCTACGAGCAGTACTTC. Its protein is CASSSPGAERYEQYF.

The chain links TRBV18 to TRBJ2-1, with TRBD2 matching 8 bases. After removal of 3 bases from V and 5 bases from J, the junction contained 9 bases not matched to a gene. Germline CDR1 KGHSH, CDR2 LQKENI. This CDR3 is built from 16 residues. The CDR3 DNA reads as TGTGCCAGCTCACCGTCGGGTTCCGGGAGGGACAATGAGCAGTTCTTC. It translates to CASSPSGSGRDNEQFF.

A note on this clone: An end of the junction differs from the germline gene, which may be a read error. The genes are TRBV6-5 and TRBJ2-5; D ambiguous. Looked up from germline, CDR1 is MNHEY and CDR2 is SVGAGI. This CDR3 region has 16 residues. This CDR3 is CANSYSTGGSQETQYF. CDR3 coding DNA: TGTGCCAACAGTTACTCGACGGGTGGCAGTCAAGAGACCCAGTACTTC.

The chain recombines TRBV7-9 with TRBJ1-1; 7 bases are a match to TRBD1. Germline loops: CDR1 SEHNR, CDR2 FQNEAQ (reference sequence). The CDR3 covers 14 residues. V lost 6 bases and J lost 5; bases outside the gene matches: 9. The CDR3 is CASRPTGLWTEAFF. Written as DNA, the CDR3 is TGTGCCAGCAGGCCGACAGGGCTGTGGACTGAAGCTTTCTTT. The full variable domain, completed using reference TRBV7-9 and TRBJ1-1, is DTGVSQNPRHKITKRGQNVTFRCDPISEHNRLYWYRQTLGQGPEFLTYFQNEAQLEKSRLLSDRFSAERPKGSFSTLEIQRTEQGDSAMYLCASRPTGLWTEAFFGQGTRLTVV.

In DNA form, the CDR3 reads TGCGCCAGCAGCGTGGTTTTCGGGGCAGGGGAGGGTTCCTACGAGCAGTACTTC. It specifies CASSVVFGAGEGSYEQYF. The chain couples TRBV5-1 to TRBJ2-5; the D gene is possibly TRBD2 (7 bases). The J call may be wrong; the DNA end is better matched by TRBJ2-7. From germline, CDR1 is SGHRS and CDR2 YFSETQ. This CDR3 has 18 residues.